These 14 T cell receptor beta chains were sequenced from one sample in a study of long-term antiretroviral therapy in people with HIV (dated 2022 in TCRdb). Sequencing of the TRB variable region was done with the immunoSEQ hsTCRB v3.0 assay at survey level resolution. TCRdb mirrors the immuneACCESS table, restricted to in-frame sequences. Some clones are absent from its copies; in checked studies, under half trace to an unresolved V gene, and the reason for the others is unknown. The sample table contains some 28,000 clones; only one count was recorded for nearly 95% of them. About 9.4% of the sample is taken by the ten largest. The sample consisted of unsorted PBMCs, taken 6.2 years after starting antiretroviral therapy. All receptors derive from a man in his forties with HIV.

The V gene is TRBV15, the J gene TRBJ2-3; D call uncertain. This CDR3 is 16 amino acids long. The germline V and J ends were trimmed by 1 base and 0 bases, with 11 bases remaining between them. Germline CDR1 reads LNHNV; CDR2 reads YYDKDF (reference sequence). The CDR3 is CATSRVFGSSTDTQYF. The DNA of the CDR3 is TGTGCCACCAGCAGAGTGTTCGGTTCTAGCACAGATACGCAGTATTTT.

This clone was counted a few times. The rearrangement uses TRBV10-3 and TRBJ1-6; D might be TRBD1 (6 bases). From germline, CDR1 is ENHRY and CDR2 SYGVKD. The CDR3 is 15 residues long. The ends were cut back, 10 bases at V and 6 bases at J, with 19 bases in the middle. The CDR3: CANLTGPEINSPLHF. CDR3 bases: TGTGCCAACCTAACAGGGCCGGAGATTAATTCACCCCTCCACTTT.

This clone was picked up one time. The V call is TRBV6-1, the J call TRBJ2-7; no reliable D call. Between the trimmed V and J ends, which lost 3 bases and 6 bases, there was a span of 6 bases. Germline CDR1 and CDR2: MNHNS and SASEGT. The CDR3 totals 11 residues. As DNA, the CDR3 is TGTGCCAGCAGTGATGGTGCCGAGCAGTACTTC. Translated, it gives CASSDGAEQYF.

This chain connects TRBV14 to TRBJ2-1; weak D call: TRBD1 (7 bases). This CDR3 region has 15 residues. CDR1 and CDR2 from the germline V gene are SGHDN and FVKESK. With 3 bases removed from V and 8 bases from J, the gap between germline ends came to 17 bases. In DNA, the CDR3 is TGTGCCAGCAGCCACAGAAACAGGGGAGGAGATGAGCAGTTCTTC. It codes for CASSHRNRGGDEQFF.

This chain links TRBV9 with TRBJ2-1, with TRBD2 matching 9 bases. Looked up from germline, CDR1 is SGDLS and CDR2 is YYNGEE. J was trimmed by 0 bases and V by 0 bases; bases with no gene match: 4. The CDR3 runs 17 residues. Written as DNA, the CDR3 is TGTGCCAGCAGCGTAGATGGCGGGGGGGCCTCCTACAATGAGCAGTTCTTC. Translation gives CASSVDGGGASYNEQFF.

The chain joins TRBV14 to TRBJ1-1; 8 nucleotides align to TRBD1. Trimming took 3 bases from V and 2 from J; bases not matched to a gene: 5. Germline V lookup: CDR1 SGHDN, CDR2 FVKESK. The CDR3 loop spans 15 amino acids. CDR3 loop: CASSQMGTGNTEAFF. In DNA form, the CDR3 reads TGTGCCAGCAGCCAGATGGGGACAGGTAACACTGAAGCTTTCTTT.

This chain links TRBV7-8 with TRBJ2-4; TRBD1 aligns across 9 bases. Trimming at V came to 5 bases and at J to 11 bases, leaving 10 bases not matched to a gene. The CDR3 length is 14 residues. Germline V CDR1 and CDR2: SGHVS, FQNEAQ. DNA of the CDR3: TGTGCCAGCAGCATGGCCGGGACAGGGACTTTTCAGTACTTC. Its protein product is CASSMAGTGTFQYF.

This clone was found once. V gene TRBV4-2 combines with J gene TRBJ1-5; unclear D gene. The germline V gene has CDR1 LGHNA and CDR2 YNFKEQ. The CDR3 is made up of 14 amino acids. V was shortened by 0 bases and J by 7 bases, with 10 bases between the two germline ends. The CDR3 loop reads CASSQDGAGQPQHF. In nucleotides, the CDR3 is TGTGCCAGCAGCCAAGATGGCGCCGGGCAGCCCCAGCATTTT.

The chain joins TRBV15 to TRBJ2-7, with a tentative D call TRBD2 (5 bases). The germline CDR1 and CDR2 sequences are LNHNV and YYDKDF (reference sequence). The CDR3 totals 18 residues. Trimming took 0 bases from V and 0 from J, leaving 18 bases between them. The CDR3 is CATSRDMSYGINSYEQYF. The DNA of the CDR3 is TGTGCCACCAGCAGAGATATGAGTTACGGGATCAACTCCTACGAGCAGTACTTC.

This clone was counted between two and nine times. The chain has TRBV27 and TRBJ1-5; the D gene is possibly TRBD1 (5 bases). The V end was cut by 6 bases, the J end by 15 bases, with 15 bases between. CDR3 size: 11 residues. The germline gives CDR1 MNHEY, CDR2 SMNVEV (reference sequence). In nucleotides, the CDR3 is TGTGCCAGCAGCCGAGGCGAGGGGCTGCATTTT. This translates into CASSRGEGLHF.

The CDR3 DNA is TGTGCCAAAACCCGCGGAAACCAACCTTACGAGCAGTACTTC. Translated: CAKTRGNQPYEQYF. The gene calls are TRBV5-3 and TRBJ2-7, with D unclear. TRBV5-3 is given ORF status, its function remaining uncertain. V gave up 9 bases and J gave up 4 bases, with 20 bases separating them. The length of the CDR3 is 14 residues.

The chain uses TRBV29-1 and TRBJ1-1; possibly TRBD1 for D (6 bases). Germline V lookup: CDR1 SQVTM, CDR2 ANQGSEA. CDR3 length: 14 amino acids. Trimming shortened V by 6 bases and J by 0 bases, and 14 bases separated the two germline ends. CDR3 residues: CSVEGQPLNTEAFF. The CDR3 bases are TGCAGCGTGGAGGGACAACCTTTGAACACTGAAGCTTTCTTT.

The chain is built from TRBV6-5 and TRBJ1-2; the D gene is possibly TRBD1 (6 bases). V was cut by 8 bases and J by 8 bases, with 15 bases left in between. The CDR3 runs 12 residues. CDR1 is MNHEY, CDR2 SVGAGI, per germline. The DNA of the CDR3 is TGTGCCAGCTCCCCGGGGGCTTGGGGCTACACCTTC. Translation: CASSPGAWGYTF.

The chain couples TRBV6-5 to TRBJ2-1; D is possibly TRBD2 (5 bases). The CDR3 loop spans 12 amino acids. Between the trimmed V and J ends, which lost 10 bases and 9 bases, there was a span of 16 bases. CDR1 and CDR2 from the germline V gene are MNHEY and SVGAGI. The CDR3 reads CATLPSAGEQFF. In DNA form, the CDR3 reads TGTGCCACACTCCCGTCTGCGGGTGAGCAGTTCTTC.